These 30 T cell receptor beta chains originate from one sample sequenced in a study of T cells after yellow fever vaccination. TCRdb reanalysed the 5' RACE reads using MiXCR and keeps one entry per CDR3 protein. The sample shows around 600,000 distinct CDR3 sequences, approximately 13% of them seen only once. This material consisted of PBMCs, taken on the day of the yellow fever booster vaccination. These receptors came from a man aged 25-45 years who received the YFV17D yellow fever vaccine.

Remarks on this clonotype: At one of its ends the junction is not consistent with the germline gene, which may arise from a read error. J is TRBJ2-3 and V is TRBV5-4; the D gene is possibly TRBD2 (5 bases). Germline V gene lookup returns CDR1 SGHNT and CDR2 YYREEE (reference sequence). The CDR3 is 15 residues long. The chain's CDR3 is CASSQRTGNTDAQYF. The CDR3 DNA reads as TGTGCCAGCAGCCAACGTACCGGGAACACAGATGCGCAGTATTTT.

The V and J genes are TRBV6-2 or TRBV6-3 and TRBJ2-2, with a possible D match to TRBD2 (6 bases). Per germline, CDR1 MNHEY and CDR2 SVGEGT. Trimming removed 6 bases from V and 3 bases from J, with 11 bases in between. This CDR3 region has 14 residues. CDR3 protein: CASSPSSDTGELFF. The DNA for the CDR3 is TGTGCCAGCAGCCCTTCTAGCGACACCGGGGAGCTGTTTTTT.

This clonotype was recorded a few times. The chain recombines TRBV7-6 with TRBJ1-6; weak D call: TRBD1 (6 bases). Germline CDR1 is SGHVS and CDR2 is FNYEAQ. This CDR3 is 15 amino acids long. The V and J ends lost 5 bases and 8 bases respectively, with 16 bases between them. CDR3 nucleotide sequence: TGTGCCAGCAGCATCGGGGGCAGGGCCGATTCACCCCTCCACTTT. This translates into CASSIGGRADSPLHF.

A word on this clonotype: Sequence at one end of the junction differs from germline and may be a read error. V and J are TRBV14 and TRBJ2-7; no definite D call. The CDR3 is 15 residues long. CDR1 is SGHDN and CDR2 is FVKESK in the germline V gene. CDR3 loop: CASSPTRPFSDEQYF. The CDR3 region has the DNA TGTGCCAGCAGCCCCACCCGGCCATTCTCCGACGAGCAGTACTTC. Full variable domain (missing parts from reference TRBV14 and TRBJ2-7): EAGVTQFPSHSVIEKGQTVTLRCDPISGHDNLYWYRRVMGKEIKFLLHFVKESKQDESGMPNNRFLAERTGGTYSTLKVQPAELEDSGVYFCASSPTRPFSDEQYFGPGTRLTVT.

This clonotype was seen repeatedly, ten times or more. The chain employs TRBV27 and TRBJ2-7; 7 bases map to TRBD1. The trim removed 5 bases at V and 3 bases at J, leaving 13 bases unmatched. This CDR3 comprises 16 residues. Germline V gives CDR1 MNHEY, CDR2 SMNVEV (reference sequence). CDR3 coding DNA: TGTGCCAGCAGTGCCCGACAGGGCCTTTCCTACTACGAGCAGTACTTC. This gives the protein CASSARQGLSYYEQYF.

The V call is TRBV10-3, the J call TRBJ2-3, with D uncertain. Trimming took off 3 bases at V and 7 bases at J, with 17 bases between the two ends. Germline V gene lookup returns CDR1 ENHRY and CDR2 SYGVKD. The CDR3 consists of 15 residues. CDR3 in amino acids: CAISESDTGSYTQYF. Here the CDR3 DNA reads TGTGCCATCAGTGAAAGCGACACGGGTTCCTATACGCAGTATTTT.

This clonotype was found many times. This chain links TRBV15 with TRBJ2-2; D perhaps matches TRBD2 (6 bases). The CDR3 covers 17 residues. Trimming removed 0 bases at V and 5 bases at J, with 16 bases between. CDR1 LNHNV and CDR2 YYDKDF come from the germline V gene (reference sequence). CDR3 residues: CATSRDPSGGGTGELFF. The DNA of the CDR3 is TGTGCCACCAGCAGAGATCCCTCCGGGGGAGGAACCGGGGAGCTGTTTTTT.

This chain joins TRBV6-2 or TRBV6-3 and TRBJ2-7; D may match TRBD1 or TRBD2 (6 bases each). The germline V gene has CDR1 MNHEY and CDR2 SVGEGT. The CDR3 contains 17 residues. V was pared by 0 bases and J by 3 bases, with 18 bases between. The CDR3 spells CASSYSKITGGHYEQYF. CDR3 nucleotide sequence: TGTGCCAGCAGTTACTCGAAGATTACTGGGGGGCACTACGAGCAGTACTTC.

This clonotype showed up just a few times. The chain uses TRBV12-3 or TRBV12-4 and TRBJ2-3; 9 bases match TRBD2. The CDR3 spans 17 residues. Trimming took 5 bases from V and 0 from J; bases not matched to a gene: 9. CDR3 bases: TGTGCCAGCAGTCCCAACTTAGCGGGAGCTAGCACAGATACGCAGTATTTT. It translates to CASSPNLAGASTDTQYF.

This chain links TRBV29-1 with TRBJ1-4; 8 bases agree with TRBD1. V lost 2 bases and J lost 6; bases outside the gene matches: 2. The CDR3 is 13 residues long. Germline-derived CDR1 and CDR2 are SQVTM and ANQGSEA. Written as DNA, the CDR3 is TGCAGCGTTGAACACAGGGGGGATGAAAAACTGTTTTTT. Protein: CSVEHRGDEKLFF. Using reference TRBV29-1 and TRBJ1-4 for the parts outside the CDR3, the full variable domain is SAVISQKPSRDICQRGTSLTIQCQVDSQVTMMFWYRQQPGQSLTLIATANQGSEATYESGFVIDKFPISRPNLTFSTLTVSNMSPEDSSIYLCSVEHRGDEKLFFGSGTQLSVL.

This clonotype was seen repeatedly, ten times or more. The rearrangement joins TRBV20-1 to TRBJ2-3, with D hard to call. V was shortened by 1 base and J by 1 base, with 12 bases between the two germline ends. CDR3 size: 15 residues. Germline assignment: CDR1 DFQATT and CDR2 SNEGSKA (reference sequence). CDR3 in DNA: TGCAGTGCTAGAGTGGCGGTTGGGGGCACAGATACGCAGTATTTT. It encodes CSARVAVGGTDTQYF.

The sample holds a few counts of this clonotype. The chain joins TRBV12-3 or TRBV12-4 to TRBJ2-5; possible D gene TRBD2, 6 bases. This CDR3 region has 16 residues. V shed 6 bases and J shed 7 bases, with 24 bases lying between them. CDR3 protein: CASSSAGTGFAGTQYF. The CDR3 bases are TGTGCCAGCAGCTCCGCCGGGACTGGGTTTGCTGGGACCCAGTACTTC.

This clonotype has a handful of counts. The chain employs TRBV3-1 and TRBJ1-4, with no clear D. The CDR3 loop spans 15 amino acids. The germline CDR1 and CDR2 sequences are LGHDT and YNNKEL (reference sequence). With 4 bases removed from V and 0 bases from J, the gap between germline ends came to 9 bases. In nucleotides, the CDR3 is TGTGCCAGCAGCCCCGGACGGGCAACTAATGAAAAACTGTTTTTT. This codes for CASSPGRATNEKLFF.

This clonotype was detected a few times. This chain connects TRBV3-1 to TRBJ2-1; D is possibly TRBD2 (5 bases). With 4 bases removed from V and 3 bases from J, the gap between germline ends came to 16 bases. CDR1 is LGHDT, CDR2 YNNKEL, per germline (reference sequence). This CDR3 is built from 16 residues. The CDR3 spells CASSPTPSGLYNEQFF. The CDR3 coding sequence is TGTGCCAGCAGCCCCACCCCCTCCGGACTCTACAATGAGCAGTTCTTC.

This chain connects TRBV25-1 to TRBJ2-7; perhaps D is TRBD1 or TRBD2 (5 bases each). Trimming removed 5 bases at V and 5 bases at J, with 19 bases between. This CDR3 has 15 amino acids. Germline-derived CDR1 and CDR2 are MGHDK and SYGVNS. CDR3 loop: CASSHSGTGWDEQYF. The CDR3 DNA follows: TGTGCCAGCAGTCACTCCGGGACCGGCTGGGACGAGCAGTACTTC.

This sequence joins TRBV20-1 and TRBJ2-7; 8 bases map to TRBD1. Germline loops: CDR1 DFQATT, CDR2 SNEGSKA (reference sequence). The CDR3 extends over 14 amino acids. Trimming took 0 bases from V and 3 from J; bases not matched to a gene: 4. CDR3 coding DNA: TGCAGTGCTAGAGATTCACAGGGGGGCTACGAGCAGTACTTC. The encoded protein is CSARDSQGGYEQYF.

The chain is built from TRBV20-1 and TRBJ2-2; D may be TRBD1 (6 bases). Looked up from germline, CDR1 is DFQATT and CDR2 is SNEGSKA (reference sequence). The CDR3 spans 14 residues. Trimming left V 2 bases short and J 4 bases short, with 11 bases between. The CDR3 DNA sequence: TGCAGTGCTAGACAGGGGTACTTCACCGGGGAGCTGTTTTTT. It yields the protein CSARQGYFTGELFF.

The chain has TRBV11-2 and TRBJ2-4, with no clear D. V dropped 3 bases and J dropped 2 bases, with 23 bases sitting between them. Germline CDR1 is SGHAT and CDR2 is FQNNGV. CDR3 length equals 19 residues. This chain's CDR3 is CASSLFGSPTPQTKNIQYF. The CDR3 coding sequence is TGTGCCAGCAGCTTGTTCGGAAGCCCGACTCCACAAACCAAAAACATTCAGTACTTC.

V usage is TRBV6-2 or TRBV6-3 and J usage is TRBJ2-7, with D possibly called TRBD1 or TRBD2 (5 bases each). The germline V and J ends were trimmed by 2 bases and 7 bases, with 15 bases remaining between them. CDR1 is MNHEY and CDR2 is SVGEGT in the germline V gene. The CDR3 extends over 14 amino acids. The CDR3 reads CASSYRDRLVEQYF. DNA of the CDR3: TGTGCCAGCAGTTACCGGGACCGTTTAGTTGAGCAGTACTTC.

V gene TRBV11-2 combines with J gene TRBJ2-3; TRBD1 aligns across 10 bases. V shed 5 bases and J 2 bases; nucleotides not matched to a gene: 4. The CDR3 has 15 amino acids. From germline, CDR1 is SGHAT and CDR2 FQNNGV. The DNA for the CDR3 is TGTGCCAGCAGCCAGGGACAGGGGACCACAGATACGCAGTATTTT. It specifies CASSQGQGTTDTQYF.

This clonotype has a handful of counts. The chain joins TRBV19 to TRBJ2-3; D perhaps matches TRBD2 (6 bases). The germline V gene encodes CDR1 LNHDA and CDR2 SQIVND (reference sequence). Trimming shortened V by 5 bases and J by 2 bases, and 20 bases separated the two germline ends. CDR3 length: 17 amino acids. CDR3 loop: CASSSRDWMKPTDTQYF. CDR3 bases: TGTGCCAGTAGTTCCCGGGACTGGATGAAACCCACAGATACGCAGTATTTT.

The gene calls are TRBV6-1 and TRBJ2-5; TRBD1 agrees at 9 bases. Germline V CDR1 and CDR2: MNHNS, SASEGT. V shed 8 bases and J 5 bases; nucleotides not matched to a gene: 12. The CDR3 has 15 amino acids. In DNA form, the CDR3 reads TGTGCCAGCTGGGTGGGGACAGGGTTGGGGGAGACCCAGTACTTC. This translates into CASWVGTGLGETQYF.

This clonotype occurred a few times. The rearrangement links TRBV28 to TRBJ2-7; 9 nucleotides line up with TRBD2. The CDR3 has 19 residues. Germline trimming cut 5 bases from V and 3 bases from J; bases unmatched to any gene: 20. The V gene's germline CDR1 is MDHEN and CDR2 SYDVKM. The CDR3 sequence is CASSPLTRSTSGKVYEQYF. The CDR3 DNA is TGTGCCAGCAGTCCCCTGACTCGGTCGACTAGCGGTAAAGTCTACGAGCAGTACTTC.

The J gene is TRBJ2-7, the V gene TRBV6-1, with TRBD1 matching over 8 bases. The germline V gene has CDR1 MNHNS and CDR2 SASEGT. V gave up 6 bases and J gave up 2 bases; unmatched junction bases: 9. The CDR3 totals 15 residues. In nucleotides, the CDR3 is TGTGCCAGCAGACCTACAGGGGGAATAACCTACGAGCAGTACTTC. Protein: CASRPTGGITYEQYF.

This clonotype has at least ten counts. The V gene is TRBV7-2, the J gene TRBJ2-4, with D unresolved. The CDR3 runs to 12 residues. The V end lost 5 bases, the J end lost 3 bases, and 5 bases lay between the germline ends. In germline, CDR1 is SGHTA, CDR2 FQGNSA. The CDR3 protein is CASSGFKNIQYF. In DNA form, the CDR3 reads TGTGCCAGCAGCGGGTTCAAAAACATTCAGTACTTC. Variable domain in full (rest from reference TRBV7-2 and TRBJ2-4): GAGVSQSPSNKVTEKGKDVELRCDPISGHTALYWYRQSLGQGLEFLIYFQGNSAPDKSGLPSDRFSAERTGGSVSTLTIQRTQQEDSAVYLCASSGFKNIQYFGAGTRLSVL.

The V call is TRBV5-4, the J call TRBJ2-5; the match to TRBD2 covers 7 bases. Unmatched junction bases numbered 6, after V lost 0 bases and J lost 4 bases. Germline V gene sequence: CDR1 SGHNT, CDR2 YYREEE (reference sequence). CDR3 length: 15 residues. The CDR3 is CASSLENGRPETQYF. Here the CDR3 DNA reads TGTGCCAGCAGCTTGGAGAACGGGAGGCCAGAGACCCAGTACTTC.

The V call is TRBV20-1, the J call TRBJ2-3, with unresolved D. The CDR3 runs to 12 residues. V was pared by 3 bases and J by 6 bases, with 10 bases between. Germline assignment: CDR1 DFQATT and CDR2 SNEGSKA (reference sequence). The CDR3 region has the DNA TGCAGTGCTAGGGGATCGTCGGATACGCAGTATTTT. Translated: CSARGSSDTQYF.

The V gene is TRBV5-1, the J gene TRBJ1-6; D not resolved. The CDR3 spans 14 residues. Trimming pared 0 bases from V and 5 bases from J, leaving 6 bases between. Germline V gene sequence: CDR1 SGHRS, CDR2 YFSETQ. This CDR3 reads CASSLGSNNSPLHF. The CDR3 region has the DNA TGCGCCAGCAGCTTGGGGTCTAATAATTCACCCCTCCACTTT.

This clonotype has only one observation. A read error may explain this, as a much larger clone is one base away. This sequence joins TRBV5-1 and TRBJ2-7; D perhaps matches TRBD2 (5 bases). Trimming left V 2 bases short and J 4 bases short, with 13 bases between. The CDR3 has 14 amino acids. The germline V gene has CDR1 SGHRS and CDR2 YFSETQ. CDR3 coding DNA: TGCGCCAGCAGCTTCAGAGTGGGAGAATACGAGCAGTACTTC. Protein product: CASSFRVGEYEQYF.

DNA of the CDR3: TGTGCCAGCAGCCCCGGGACTAGCGGAACCGAGACCCAGTACTTC. Its translation is CASSPGTSGTETQYF. This chain joins TRBV9 and TRBJ2-5, with 11 nucleotides matching TRBD2. V lost 4 bases, J lost 5 bases, and 7 bases stayed unmatched. CDR1 is SGDLS, CDR2 YYNGEE, per germline. The CDR3 is 15 amino acids.